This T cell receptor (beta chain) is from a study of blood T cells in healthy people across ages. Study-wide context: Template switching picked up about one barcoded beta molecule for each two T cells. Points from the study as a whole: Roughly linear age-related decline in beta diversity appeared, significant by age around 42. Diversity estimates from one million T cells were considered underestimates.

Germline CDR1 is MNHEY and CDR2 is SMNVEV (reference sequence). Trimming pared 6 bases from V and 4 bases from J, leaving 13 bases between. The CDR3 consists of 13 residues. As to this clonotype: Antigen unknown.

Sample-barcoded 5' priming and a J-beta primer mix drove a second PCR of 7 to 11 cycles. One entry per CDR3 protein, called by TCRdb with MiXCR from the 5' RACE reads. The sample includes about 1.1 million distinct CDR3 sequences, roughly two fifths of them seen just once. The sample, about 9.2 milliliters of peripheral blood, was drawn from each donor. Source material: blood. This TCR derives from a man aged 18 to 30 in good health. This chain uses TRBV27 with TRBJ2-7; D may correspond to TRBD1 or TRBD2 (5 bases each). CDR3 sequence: CASSRVGGYEQYF. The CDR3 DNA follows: TGTGCCAGCAGCCGAGTTGGGGGATACGAGCAGTACTTC.